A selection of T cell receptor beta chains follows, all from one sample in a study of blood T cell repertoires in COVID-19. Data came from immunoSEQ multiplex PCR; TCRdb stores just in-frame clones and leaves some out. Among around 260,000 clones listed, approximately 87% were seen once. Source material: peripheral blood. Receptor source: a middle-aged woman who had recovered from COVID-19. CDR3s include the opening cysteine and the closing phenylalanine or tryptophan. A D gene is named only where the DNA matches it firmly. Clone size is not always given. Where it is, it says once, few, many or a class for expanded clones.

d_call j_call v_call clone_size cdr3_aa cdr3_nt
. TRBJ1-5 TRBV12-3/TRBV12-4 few CASTPYSNQPQHF TGTGCCAGCACCCCGTATAGCAATCAGCCCCAGCATTTT
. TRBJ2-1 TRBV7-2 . CASSLDAGDEQFF TGTGCCAGCAGCTTAGATGCAGGGGACGAGCAGTTCTTC
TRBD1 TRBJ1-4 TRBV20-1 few CSASPKGQLNEKLFF TGCAGTGCTAGTCCGAAGGGACAGTTAAATGAAAAACTGTTTTTT
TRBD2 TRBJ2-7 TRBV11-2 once CASSLDLSGGSYEQYF TGTGCCAGCAGCTTAGATCTGAGCGGGGGTTCGTACGAGCAGTACTTC
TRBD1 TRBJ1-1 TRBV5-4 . CASSWDRGNEAFF TGTGCCAGCAGCTGGGACAGGGGAAATGAAGCTTTCTTT
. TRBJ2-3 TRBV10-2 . CASSEGLAPSTDTQYF TGCGCCAGCAGTGAGGGCCTAGCGCCGAGCACAGATACGCAGTATTTT
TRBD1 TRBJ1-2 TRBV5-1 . CASSLGAGGGYGYTF TGCGCCAGCAGCCTCGGAGCAGGGGGCGGCTATGGCTACACCTTC
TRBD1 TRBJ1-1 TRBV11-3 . CASSLDGRQGSDEAFF TGTGCCAGCAGCTTAGATGGTCGACAGGGAAGCGATGAAGCTTTCTTT
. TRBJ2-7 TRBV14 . CASSQDWAGGEQYF TGTGCCAGCAGCCAAGATTGGGCCGGGGGCGAGCAGTACTTC
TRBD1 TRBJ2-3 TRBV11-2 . CASSGSGQLHSPSTDTQYF TGTGCCAGCAGCGGCTCGGGACAGCTACACTCACCTAGCACAGATACGCAGTATTTT
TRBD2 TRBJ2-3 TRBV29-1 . CSVELSGGYTDTQYF TGCAGCGTTGAGCTTAGCGGGGGTTACACAGATACGCAGTATTTT
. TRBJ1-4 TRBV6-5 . CASSYSTVGGKLFF TGTGCCAGCAGTTACTCGACGGTCGGGGGAAAACTGTTTTTT
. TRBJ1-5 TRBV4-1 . CASSQQGLFNQPQHF TGCGCCAGCAGCCAGCAGGGGTTGTTCAATCAGCCCCAGCATTTT
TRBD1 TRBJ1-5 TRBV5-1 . CASSQAPTGQGNQPQHF TGCGCCAGCAGCCAAGCCCCAACGGGACAGGGAAATCAGCCCCAGCATTTT
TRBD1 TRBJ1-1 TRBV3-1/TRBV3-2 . CASSPQGQTLGTEAFF TGTGCCAGCAGCCCCCAGGGACAGACCCTGGGCACTGAAGCTTTCTTT
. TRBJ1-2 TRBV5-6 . CASNYISQYYSYGYTF TGTGCCAGCAATTATATAAGCCAATATTATTCCTATGGCTACACCTTC
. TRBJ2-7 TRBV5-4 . CASSLRGSYEQYF TGTGCCAGCAGCTTGAGAGGATCCTACGAGCAGTACTTC
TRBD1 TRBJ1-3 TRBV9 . CASSAEGGTGGNTIYF TGTGCCAGCAGCGCCGAGGGTGGGACAGGGGGGAACACCATATATTTT
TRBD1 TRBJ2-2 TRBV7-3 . CASSLDRAGELFF TGTGCCAGCAGCCTCGACAGGGCCGGGGAGCTGTTTTTT
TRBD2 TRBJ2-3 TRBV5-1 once CASSPWSGTSGGFLGDTQYF TGCGCCAGCAGCCCCTGGTCGGGGACTAGCGGGGGTTTCCTAGGAGATACGCAGTATTTT
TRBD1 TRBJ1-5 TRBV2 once CASRAWTGEEQPQHF TGTGCCAGCAGGGCCTGGACAGGGGAGGAACAGCCCCAGCATTTT
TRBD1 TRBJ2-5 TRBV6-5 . CASRGQSAETQYF TGTGCCAGCAGGGGACAGTCCGCAGAGACCCAGTACTTC
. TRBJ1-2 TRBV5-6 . CASSRTLFLGYTF TGTGCCAGCAGCCGGACACTCTTTCTTGGCTACACCTTC
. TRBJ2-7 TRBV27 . CASSLGIRAAQYF TGTGCCAGCAGTTTGGGTATCAGGGCGGCGCAGTACTTC
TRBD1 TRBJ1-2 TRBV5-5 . CASSEGQTYNYGYTF TGTGCCAGCAGCGAGGGACAGACTTACAACTATGGCTACACCTTC
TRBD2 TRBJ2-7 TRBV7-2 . CASSLRVRGGSEQYF TGTGCCAGCAGCTTAAGAGTCCGGGGCGGGAGCGAGCAGTACTTC
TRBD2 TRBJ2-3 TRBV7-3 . CASSSRLAGYDTQYF TGTGCCAGCAGCTCCCGACTAGCGGGGTACGATACGCAGTATTTT
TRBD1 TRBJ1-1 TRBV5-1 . CASSGDRGRGTEAFF TGCGCCAGCAGCGGGGACAGGGGCCGGGGCACTGAAGCTTTCTTT
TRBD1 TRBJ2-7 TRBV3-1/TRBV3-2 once CASSQPGTGHYEQYF TGTGCCAGCAGCCAACCCGGGACAGGGCACTACGAGCAGTACTTC